The rows below give T cell receptor beta chains drawn from one sample of a study of high-grade serous ovarian cancer treatment subgroups. Clones were sequenced by immunoSEQ multiplex PCR, and TCRdb holds only the in-frame ones, with some missing. The sample has some 12,000 clones, roughly four fifths seen once; the top ten hold about 6.4%. Sequenced sample: tumor tissue. The receptor source for this set is a human donor with high-grade serous ovarian cancer. Both conserved end residues are part of each CDR3. Fields, in order: CDR3 DNA, CDR3 protein, D gene, CDR3 length, V gene, clone size, J gene. The D gene is left open where the match is weak. Clone sizes are given selectively: once, few, many, or a class where the clone is expanded.

cdr3_nt: TGTGCCAGCAGGCCGACATATTCTAACTATGGCTACACCTTC; cdr3_aa: CASRPTYSNYGYTF; d_call: .; cdr3_length: 14; v_call: TRBV6-5; clone_size: once; j_call: TRBJ1-2
cdr3_nt: TGCGCCAGCAGTGACTCTAGGAACACCGGGGAGCTGTTTTTT; cdr3_aa: CASSDSRNTGELFF; d_call: .; cdr3_length: 14; v_call: TRBV10-1; clone_size: .; j_call: TRBJ2-2
cdr3_nt: TGTGCCAGCAGCTTCCAGGGGGCGTACGAGCAGTACTTC; cdr3_aa: CASSFQGAYEQYF; d_call: TRBD1; cdr3_length: 13; v_call: TRBV5-4; clone_size: .; j_call: TRBJ2-7
cdr3_nt: TGTGCCAGCAGCCCAGGGACTAGCGGGACCCACGAGCAGTACTTC; cdr3_aa: CASSPGTSGTHEQYF; d_call: TRBD2; cdr3_length: 15; v_call: TRBV7-9; clone_size: once; j_call: TRBJ2-7
cdr3_nt: TGTGCCAGCTCACTACAGGGGGCGGCCGAGCAGTACTTC; cdr3_aa: CASSLQGAAEQYF; d_call: TRBD1; cdr3_length: 13; v_call: TRBV18; clone_size: once; j_call: TRBJ2-7
cdr3_nt: TGTGCCAGCAGTAAAACTCCAGCCGGGACCAGGGAGCAGTTCTTC; cdr3_aa: CASSKTPAGTREQFF; d_call: .; cdr3_length: 15; v_call: TRBV28; clone_size: .; j_call: TRBJ2-1
cdr3_nt: TGTGCCAGCAGAATCCAGGGGGCGATCGAGCAGTACTTC; cdr3_aa: CASRIQGAIEQYF; d_call: TRBD1; cdr3_length: 13; v_call: TRBV27; clone_size: .; j_call: TRBJ2-7
cdr3_nt: TGTGCCAGCAGCTTAGGCCTTACTGCAGGGGGCGCGACTAATGAAAAACTGTTTTTT; cdr3_aa: CASSLGLTAGGATNEKLFF; d_call: TRBD1; cdr3_length: 19; v_call: TRBV7-9; clone_size: few; j_call: TRBJ1-4
cdr3_nt: TGTGCCAGCAGACAAAAAAGGGGCACCGGGGAGCTGTTTTTT; cdr3_aa: CASRQKRGTGELFF; d_call: .; cdr3_length: 14; v_call: TRBV6-1; clone_size: .; j_call: TRBJ2-2
cdr3_nt: TGCAGCGTTGCGGGGGGACCAACCACAGATACGCAGTATTTT; cdr3_aa: CSVAGGPTTDTQYF; d_call: TRBD2; cdr3_length: 14; v_call: TRBV29-1; clone_size: few; j_call: TRBJ2-3
cdr3_nt: TGCAGTGCCAACAGGGGCGAGCAGTACTTC; cdr3_aa: CSANRGEQYF; d_call: TRBD1; cdr3_length: 10; v_call: TRBV20-1; clone_size: .; j_call: TRBJ2-7